The source of this TCR beta chain is a study of blood T cell repertoires in COVID-19. The V gene's germline CDR1 is SGHTA and CDR2 FQGNSA. With 4 bases removed from V and 3 bases from J, the gap between germline ends came to 16 bases. The CDR3 has 16 residues. Seattle researchers signed up patients amid active infection and tracked them longitudinally. Original processing methods: Researchers report that nucleated cell counts were estimated from reference gene primer amplification. Profiling relied on immunoSEQ multiplex PCR, and the TCRdb table lists in-frame clones only, not all of them. V and J calls plus clone size are reproduced from that table; the DNA served to infer D and trimming. Of some 290,000 clones detected, nearly 90% appear once; the ten largest clones hold around 0.96%.

Sequencing was done on a sample of peripheral blood. The clonotype originates from a woman between 40 and 50 years old with COVID-19, enrolled during active disease. The gene calls are TRBV7-2 and TRBJ2-1; D may be TRBD2 (5 bases). The CDR3 region is CASSYPAGRSYNEQFF. The CDR3 nucleotides read TGTGCCAGCAGCTATCCTGCTGGGAGAAGCTACAATGAGCAGTTCTTC.